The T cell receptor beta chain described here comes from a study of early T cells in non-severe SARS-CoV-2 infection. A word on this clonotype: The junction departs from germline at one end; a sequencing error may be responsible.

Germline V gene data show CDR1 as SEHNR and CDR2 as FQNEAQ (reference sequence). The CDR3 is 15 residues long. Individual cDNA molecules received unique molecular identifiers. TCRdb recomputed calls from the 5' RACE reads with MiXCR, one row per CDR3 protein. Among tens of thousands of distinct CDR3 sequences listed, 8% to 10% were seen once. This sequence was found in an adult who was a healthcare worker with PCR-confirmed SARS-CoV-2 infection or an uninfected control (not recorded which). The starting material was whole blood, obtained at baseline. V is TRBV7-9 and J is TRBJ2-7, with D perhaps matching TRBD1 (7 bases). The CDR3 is CASSLAGGTATEQYF. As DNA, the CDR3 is TGTGCCAGCAGCCTAGCTGGGGGGACAGCAACCGAGCAGTACTTC.